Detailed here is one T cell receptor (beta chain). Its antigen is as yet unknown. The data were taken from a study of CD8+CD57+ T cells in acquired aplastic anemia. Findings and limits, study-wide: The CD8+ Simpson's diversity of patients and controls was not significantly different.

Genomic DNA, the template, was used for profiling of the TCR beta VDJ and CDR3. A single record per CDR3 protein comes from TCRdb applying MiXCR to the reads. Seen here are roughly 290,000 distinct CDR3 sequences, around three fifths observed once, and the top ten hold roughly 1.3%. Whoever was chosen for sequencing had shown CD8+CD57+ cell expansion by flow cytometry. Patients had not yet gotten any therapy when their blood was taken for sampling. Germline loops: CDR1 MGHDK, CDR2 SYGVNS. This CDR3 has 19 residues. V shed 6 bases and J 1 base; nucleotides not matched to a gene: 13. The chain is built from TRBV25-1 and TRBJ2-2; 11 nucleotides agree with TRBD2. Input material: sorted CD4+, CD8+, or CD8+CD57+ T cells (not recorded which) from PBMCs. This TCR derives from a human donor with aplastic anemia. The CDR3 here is CASSQGGTGTSGNTGELFF. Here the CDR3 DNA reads TGTGCCAGCAGCCAAGGAGGGACAGGGACTAGCGGGAACACCGGGGAGCTGTTTTTT.